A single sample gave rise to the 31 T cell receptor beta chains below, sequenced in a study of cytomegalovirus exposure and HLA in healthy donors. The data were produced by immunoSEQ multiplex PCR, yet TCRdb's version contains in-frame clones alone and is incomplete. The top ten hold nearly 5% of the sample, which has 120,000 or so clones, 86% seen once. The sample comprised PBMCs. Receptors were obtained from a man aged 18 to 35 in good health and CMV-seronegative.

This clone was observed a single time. CDR3 amino acids: CAWNRGGYTF. As DNA, the CDR3 is TGTGCCTGGAATCGGGGAGGCTACACCTTC. The chain carries TRBV30 and TRBJ1-2; D is uncertain. The germline gives CDR1 GTSNPN, CDR2 SVGIG (reference sequence). V was clipped by 4 bases and J by 8 bases, with 8 bases between them. CDR3 length: 10 residues.

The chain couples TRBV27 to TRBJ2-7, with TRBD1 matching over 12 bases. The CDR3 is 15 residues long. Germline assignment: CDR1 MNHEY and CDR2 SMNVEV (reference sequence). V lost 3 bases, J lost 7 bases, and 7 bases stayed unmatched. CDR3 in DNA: TGTGCCAGCAGTTTTTTGGGACAGGGGGCGGGGGAGCAGTACTTC. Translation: CASSFLGQGAGEQYF.

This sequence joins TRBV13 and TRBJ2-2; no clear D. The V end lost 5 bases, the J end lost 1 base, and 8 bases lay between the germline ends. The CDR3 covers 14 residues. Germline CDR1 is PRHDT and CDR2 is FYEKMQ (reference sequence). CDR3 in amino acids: CASSPQLNTGELFF. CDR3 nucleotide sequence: TGTGCCAGCAGCCCTCAACTGAACACCGGGGAGCTGTTTTTT.

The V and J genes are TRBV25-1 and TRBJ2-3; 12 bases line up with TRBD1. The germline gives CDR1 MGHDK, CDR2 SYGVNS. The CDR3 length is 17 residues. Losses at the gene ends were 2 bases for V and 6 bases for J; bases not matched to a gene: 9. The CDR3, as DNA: TGTGCCAGCAGTGAAGGTGGGACAGGGGGCGCGGGCGATACGCAGTATTTT. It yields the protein CASSEGGTGGAGDTQYF.

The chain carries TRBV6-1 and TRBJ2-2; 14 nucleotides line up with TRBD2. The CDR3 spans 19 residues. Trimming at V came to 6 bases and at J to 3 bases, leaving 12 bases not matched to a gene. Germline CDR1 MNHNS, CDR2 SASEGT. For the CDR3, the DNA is TGTGCCAGCAGCGAACCCGGACTAGCGGGGGGCCGCTACACCGGGGAGCTGTTTTTT. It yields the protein CASSEPGLAGGRYTGELFF.

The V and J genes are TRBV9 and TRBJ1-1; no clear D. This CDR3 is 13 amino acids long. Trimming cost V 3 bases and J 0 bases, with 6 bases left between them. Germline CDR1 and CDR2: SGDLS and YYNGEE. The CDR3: CASSGLLNTEAFF. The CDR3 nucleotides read TGTGCCAGCAGCGGACTGTTGAACACTGAAGCTTTCTTT.

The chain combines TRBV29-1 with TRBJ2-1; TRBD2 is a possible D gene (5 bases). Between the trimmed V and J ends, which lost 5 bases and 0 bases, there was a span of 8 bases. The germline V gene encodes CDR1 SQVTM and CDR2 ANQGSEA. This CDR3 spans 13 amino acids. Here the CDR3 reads CSVNGGSYNEQFF. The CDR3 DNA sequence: TGCAGCGTTAACGGAGGCTCCTACAATGAGCAGTTCTTC.

As DNA, the CDR3 is TGTGCCTGGAGTGTGGTAGCGGGAGAAGGCGAGCAGTACTTC. Its protein is CAWSVVAGEGEQYF. This chain joins TRBV30 and TRBJ2-7, with 9 bases matching TRBD2. CDR1 and CDR2 from the germline V gene are GTSNPN and SVGIG (reference sequence). The CDR3 spans 14 residues. V was pared by 0 bases and J by 6 bases, with 6 bases of the junction left unmatched.

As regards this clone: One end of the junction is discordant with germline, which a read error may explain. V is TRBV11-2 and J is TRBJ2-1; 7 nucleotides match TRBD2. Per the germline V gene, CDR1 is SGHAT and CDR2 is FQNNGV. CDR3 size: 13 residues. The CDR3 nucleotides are TGTGCCAGCAGCTTAGGGGGGGGTCGGACCAGCGTCTTC. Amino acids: CASSLGGGRTSVF. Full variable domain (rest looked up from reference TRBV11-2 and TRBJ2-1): EAGVAQSPRYKIIEKRQSVAFWCNPISGHATLYWYQQILGQGPKLLIQFQNNGVVDDSQLPKDRFSAERLKGVDSTLKIQPAKLEDSAVYLCASSLGGGRTSVFGPGTRLTVL.

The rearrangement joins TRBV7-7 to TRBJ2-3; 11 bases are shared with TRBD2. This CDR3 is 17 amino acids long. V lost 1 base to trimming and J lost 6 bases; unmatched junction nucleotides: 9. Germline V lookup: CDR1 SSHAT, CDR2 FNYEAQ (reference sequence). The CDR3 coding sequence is TGTGCCAGCAGCTTAGGGGGCCTAGCGGGAGGTTGGGATACGCAGTATTTT. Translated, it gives CASSLGGLAGGWDTQYF.

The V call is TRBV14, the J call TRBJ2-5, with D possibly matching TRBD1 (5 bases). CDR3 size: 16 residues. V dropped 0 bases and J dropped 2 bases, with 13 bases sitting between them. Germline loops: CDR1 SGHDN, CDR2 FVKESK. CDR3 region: CASSQDLGVLQETQYF. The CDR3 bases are TGTGCCAGCAGCCAAGATCTAGGGGTGCTGCAAGAGACCCAGTACTTC.

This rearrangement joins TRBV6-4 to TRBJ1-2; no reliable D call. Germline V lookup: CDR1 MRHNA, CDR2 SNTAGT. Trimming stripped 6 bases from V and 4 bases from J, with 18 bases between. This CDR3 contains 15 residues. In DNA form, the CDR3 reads TGTGCCAGCAGCCCCTCGGCGGAGGGCCTCTATGGCTACACCTTC. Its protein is CASSPSAEGLYGYTF.

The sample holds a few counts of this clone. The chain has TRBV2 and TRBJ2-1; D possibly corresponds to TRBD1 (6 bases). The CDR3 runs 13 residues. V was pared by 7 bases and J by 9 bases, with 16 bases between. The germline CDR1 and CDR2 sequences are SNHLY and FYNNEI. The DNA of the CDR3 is TGTGCCAGCATGGGCAGGGAAGGGGGTGAGCAGTTCTTC. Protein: CASMGREGGEQFF.

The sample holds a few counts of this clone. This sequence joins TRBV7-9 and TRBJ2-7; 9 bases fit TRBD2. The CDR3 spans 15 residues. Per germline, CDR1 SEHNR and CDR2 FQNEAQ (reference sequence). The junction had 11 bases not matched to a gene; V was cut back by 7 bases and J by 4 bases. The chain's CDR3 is CASTFSRGLAYEQYF. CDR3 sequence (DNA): TGTGCCAGCACCTTCTCCCGGGGACTAGCATACGAGCAGTACTTC.

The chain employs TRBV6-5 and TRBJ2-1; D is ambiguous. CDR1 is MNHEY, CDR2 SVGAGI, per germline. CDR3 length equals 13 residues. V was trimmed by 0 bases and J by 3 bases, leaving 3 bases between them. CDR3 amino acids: CASSYSSYNEQFF. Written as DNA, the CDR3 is TGTGCCAGCAGTTACTCCAGCTACAATGAGCAGTTCTTC.

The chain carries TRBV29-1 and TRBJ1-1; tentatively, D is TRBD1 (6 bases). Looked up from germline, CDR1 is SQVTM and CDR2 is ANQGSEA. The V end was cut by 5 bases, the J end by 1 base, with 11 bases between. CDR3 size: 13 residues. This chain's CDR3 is CSVQKGQNTEAFF. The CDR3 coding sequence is TGCAGCGTTCAGAAGGGACAGAACACTGAAGCTTTCTTT.

The CDR3 DNA is TGTGCCAGCAGTTACTCACGGTGGGAGACCCAGTACTTC. Protein: CASSYSRWETQYF. The chain carries TRBV6-5 and TRBJ2-5; D unclear. Germline V gene data show CDR1 as MNHEY and CDR2 as SVGAGI. The V end lost 0 bases, the J end lost 5 bases, and 7 bases lay between the germline ends. The CDR3 spans 13 residues.

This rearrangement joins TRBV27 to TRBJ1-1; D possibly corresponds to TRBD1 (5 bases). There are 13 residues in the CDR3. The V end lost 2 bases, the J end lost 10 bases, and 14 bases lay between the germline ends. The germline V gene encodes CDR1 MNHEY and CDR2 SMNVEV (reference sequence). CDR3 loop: CASSLAGPGLAFF. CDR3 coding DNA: TGTGCCAGCAGTTTAGCGGGGCCAGGGTTAGCTTTCTTT.

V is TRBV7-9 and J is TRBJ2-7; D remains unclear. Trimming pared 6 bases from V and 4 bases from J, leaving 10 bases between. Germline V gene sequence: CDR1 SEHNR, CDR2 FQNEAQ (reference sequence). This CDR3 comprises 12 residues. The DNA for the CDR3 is TGTGCCAGCAGTAGACTTCGGTACGAGCAGTACTTC. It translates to CASSRLRYEQYF. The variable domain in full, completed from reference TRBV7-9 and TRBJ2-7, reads DTGVSQNPRHKITKRGQNVTFRCDPISEHNRLYWYRQTLGQGPEFLTYFQNEAQLEKSRLLSDRFSAERPKGSFSTLEIQRTEQGDSAMYLCASSRLRYEQYFGPGTRLTVT.

The CDR3 protein is CAIREDRGQYTF. The CDR3 DNA follows: TGTGCCATCAGAGAGGACAGGGGGCAGTACACCTTC. The V and J genes are TRBV10-3 and TRBJ1-2, with TRBD1 matching over 11 bases. Per germline, CDR1 ENHRY and CDR2 SYGVKD. Unmatched junction bases numbered 5, after V lost 6 bases and J lost 11 bases. This CDR3 is 12 amino acids long.

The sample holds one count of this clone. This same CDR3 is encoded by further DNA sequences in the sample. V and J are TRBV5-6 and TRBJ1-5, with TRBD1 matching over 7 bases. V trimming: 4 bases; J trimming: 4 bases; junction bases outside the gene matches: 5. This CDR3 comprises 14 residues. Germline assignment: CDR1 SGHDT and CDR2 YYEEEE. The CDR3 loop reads CASSQRTGNQPQHF. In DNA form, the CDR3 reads TGTGCCAGCAGCCAACGGACAGGAAATCAGCCCCAGCATTTT.

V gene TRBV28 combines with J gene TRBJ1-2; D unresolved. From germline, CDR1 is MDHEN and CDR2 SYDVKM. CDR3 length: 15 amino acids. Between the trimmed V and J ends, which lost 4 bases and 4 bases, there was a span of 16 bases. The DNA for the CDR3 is TGTGCCAGCAGTTCCTCACCCAAGGACTTCTATGGCTACACCTTC. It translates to CASSSSPKDFYGYTF.

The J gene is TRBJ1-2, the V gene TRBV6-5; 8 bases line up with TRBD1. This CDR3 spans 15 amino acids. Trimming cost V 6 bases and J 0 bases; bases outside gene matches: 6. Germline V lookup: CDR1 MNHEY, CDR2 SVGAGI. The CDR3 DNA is TGTGCCAGCAGGGCCAAGGGACAGGCTAACTATGGCTACACCTTC. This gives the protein CASRAKGQANYGYTF.

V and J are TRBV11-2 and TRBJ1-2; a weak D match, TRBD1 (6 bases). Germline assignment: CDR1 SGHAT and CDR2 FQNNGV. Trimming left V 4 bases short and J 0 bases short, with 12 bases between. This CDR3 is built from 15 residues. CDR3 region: CASSSDRNPNYGYTF. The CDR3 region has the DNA TGTGCCAGCAGCTCAGACAGGAACCCTAACTATGGCTACACCTTC. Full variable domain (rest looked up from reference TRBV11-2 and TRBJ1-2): EAGVAQSPRYKIIEKRQSVAFWCNPISGHATLYWYQQILGQGPKLLIQFQNNGVVDDSQLPKDRFSAERLKGVDSTLKIQPAKLEDSAVYLCASSSDRNPNYGYTFGSGTRLTVV.

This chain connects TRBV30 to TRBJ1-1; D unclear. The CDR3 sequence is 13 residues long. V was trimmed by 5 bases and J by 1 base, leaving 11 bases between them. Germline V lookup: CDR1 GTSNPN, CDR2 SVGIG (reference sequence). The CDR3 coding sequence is TGTGCCTGGGGAGGTTCAGGGAACACTGAAGCTTTCTTT. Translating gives CAWGGSGNTEAFF.

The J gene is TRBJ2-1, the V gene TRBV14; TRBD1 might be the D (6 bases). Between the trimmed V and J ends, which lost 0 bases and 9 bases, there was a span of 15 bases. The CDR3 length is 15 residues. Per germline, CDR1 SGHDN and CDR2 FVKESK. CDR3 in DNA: TGTGCCAGCAGCCAAGATAGTCGGACAGCTGGTGAGCAGTTCTTC. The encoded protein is CASSQDSRTAGEQFF.

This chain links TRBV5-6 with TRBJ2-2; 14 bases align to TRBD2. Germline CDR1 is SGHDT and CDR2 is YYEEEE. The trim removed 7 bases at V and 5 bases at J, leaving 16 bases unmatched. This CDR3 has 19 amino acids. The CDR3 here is CASRLYGGLAGANTGELFF. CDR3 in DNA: TGTGCCAGCCGACTTTATGGGGGACTAGCGGGAGCCAATACCGGGGAGCTGTTTTTT. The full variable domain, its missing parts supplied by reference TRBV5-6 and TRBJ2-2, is DAGVTQSPTHLIKTRGQQVTLRCSPKSGHDTVSWYQQALGQGPQFIFQYYEEEERQRGNFPDRFSGHQFPNYSSELNVNALLLGDSALYLCASRLYGGLAGANTGELFFGEGSRLTVL.

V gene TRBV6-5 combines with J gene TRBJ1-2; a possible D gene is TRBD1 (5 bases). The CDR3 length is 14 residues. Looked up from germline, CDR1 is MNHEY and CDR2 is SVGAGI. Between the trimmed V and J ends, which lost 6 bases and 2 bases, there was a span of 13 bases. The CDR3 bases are TGTGCCAGCAGCGGAGGGCGGGGGAACTATGGCTACACCTTC. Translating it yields CASSGGRGNYGYTF.

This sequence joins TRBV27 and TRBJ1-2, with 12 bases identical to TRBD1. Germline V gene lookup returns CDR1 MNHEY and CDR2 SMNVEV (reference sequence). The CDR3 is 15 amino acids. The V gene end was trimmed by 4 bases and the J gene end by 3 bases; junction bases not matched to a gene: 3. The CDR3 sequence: CASSSRDRGHYGYTF. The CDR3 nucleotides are TGTGCCAGCAGTTCGAGGGACAGGGGGCACTATGGCTACACCTTC.

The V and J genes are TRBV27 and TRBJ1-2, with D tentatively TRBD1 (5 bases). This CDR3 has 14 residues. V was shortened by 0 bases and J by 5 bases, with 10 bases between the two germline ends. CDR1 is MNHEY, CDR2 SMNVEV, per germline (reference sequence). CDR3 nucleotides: TGTGCCAGCAGTTTATCTGCAGGGTATTATGGCTACACCTTC. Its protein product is CASSLSAGYYGYTF.

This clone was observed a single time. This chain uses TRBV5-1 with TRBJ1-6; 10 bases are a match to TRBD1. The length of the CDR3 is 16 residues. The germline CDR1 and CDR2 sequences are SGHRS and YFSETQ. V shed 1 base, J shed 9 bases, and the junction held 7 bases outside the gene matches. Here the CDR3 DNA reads TGCGCCAGCAGCTTGTTAGGGGACAGGGGTATTTCACCCCTCCACTTT. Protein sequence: CASSLLGDRGISPLHF.